The 9 T cell receptor beta chains below all came from one sample that was sequenced in a study of blood T cell repertoires in COVID-19. The data were produced by immunoSEQ multiplex PCR, yet TCRdb's version contains in-frame clones alone and is incomplete. The repertoire holds about 150,000 clones, with approximately 80% as singletons. The material sequenced was PBMCs or T cells enriched from blood (not recorded which). The source is a man between 65 and 80 years old who had been exposed to COVID-19.

The chain employs TRBV14 and TRBJ1-4; D is uncertain. The CDR3 has 14 amino acids. Germline V gene data show CDR1 as SGHDN and CDR2 as FVKESK. With 4 bases removed from V and 3 bases from J, the gap between germline ends came to 9 bases. The CDR3 coding sequence is TGTGCCAGCAGCCTTCTGGCAGCTAATGAAAAACTGTTTTTT. It codes for CASSLLAANEKLFF.

The chain combines TRBV7-2 with TRBJ1-1; 7 bases are a match to TRBD1. CDR3 size: 14 residues. Trimming cost V 4 bases and J 2 bases; bases outside gene matches: 4. CDR1 and CDR2 (germline): SGHTA, FQGNSA. CDR3 sequence reads: CASSSQGGNTEAFF. CDR3 sequence (DNA): TGTGCCAGCAGCTCTCAGGGGGGAAACACTGAAGCTTTCTTT. Looking up the rest from reference TRBV7-2 and TRBJ1-1 gives the full variable domain: GAGVSQSPSNKVTEKGKDVELRCDPISGHTALYWYRQSLGQGLEFLIYFQGNSAPDKSGLPSDRFSAERTGGSVSTLTIQRTQQEDSAVYLCASSSQGGNTEAFFGQGTRLTVV.

The chain links TRBV24-1 to TRBJ2-7, with 14 bases that match TRBD2. V lost 5 bases to trimming and J lost 3 bases; unmatched junction nucleotides: 2. The germline V gene has CDR1 KGHDR and CDR2 SFDVKD. The CDR3 spans 15 residues. CDR3 protein: CATSAGTSGSYEQYF. In DNA, the CDR3 is TGTGCCACCAGTGCCGGGACTAGCGGGAGCTACGAGCAGTACTTC.

The chain joins TRBV7-7 to TRBJ2-3; 8 bases fit TRBD1. This CDR3 is 16 amino acids long. CDR1 is SSHAT and CDR2 is FNYEAQ in the germline V gene (reference sequence). Trimming took 5 bases from V and 0 from J; bases not matched to a gene: 7. The CDR3 spells CASSPRGTGSTDTQYF. CDR3 in DNA: TGTGCCAGCAGCCCCAGAGGGACAGGAAGCACAGATACGCAGTATTTT. Based on the CDR3 plus reference TRBV7-7 and TRBJ2-3, the full variable domain is GAGVSQSPRYKVTKRGQDVTLRCDPISSHATLYWYQQALGQGPEFLTYFNYEAQPDKSGLPSDRFSAERPEGSISTLTIQRTEQRDSAMYRCASSPRGTGSTDTQYFGPGTRLTVL.

The rearrangement joins TRBV27 to TRBJ2-3; 10 bases agree with TRBD1. This CDR3 is built from 16 residues. The germline gives CDR1 MNHEY, CDR2 SMNVEV (reference sequence). After removal of 3 bases from V and 0 bases from J, the junction contained 3 bases not matched to a gene. In DNA form, the CDR3 reads TGTGCCAGCAGTTTCCGGGACAGGGGAAGCACAGATACGCAGTATTTT. Its translation: CASSFRDRGSTDTQYF.

The chain combines TRBV1 with TRBJ1-5; the listed D gene, TRBD1, was not tested against the DNA. TRBV1 is shown as a pseudogene. The CDR3 spans 17 residues. DNA of the CDR3: TGCACCAGCAGCCAATGGAGCACAGGGGTTGGCAATCAGCCCCAGCATTTT. Translated: CTSSQWSTGVGNQPQHF.

The sample holds one count of this clone. The chain links TRBV6-5 to TRBJ2-7; 7 bases are shared with TRBD2. J gave up 5 bases and V 5 bases, and 12 bases lay outside the gene matches. Germline values: CDR1 MNHEY, CDR2 SVGAGI. The CDR3 length is 15 residues. DNA of the CDR3: TGTGCCAGCAGTCCCTCGGGGGGAAGCCGAGACGAGCAGTACTTC. Translating gives CASSPSGGSRDEQYF.

In DNA, the CDR3 is TGCAGTGCTAGTAGGCAAGGGACTCCCATCCCCTCCTACGAGCAGTACTTC. Its protein product is CSASRQGTPIPSYEQYF. The chain employs TRBV20-1 and TRBJ2-7; possible D gene TRBD2, 6 bases. V was shortened by 3 bases and J by 0 bases, with 21 bases between the two germline ends. The CDR3 totals 17 residues. Germline-derived CDR1 and CDR2 are DFQATT and SNEGSKA (reference sequence).

The chain links TRBV9 to TRBJ1-5; TRBD1 aligns across 8 bases. With V trimmed by 3 bases and J by 6 bases, 17 bases remained unmatched. Germline V CDR1 and CDR2: SGDLS, YYNGEE. There are 18 residues in the CDR3. CDR3 residues: CASSAEDRTGGGRQPQHF. CDR3 coding DNA: TGTGCCAGCAGCGCCGAGGATAGAACAGGGGGTGGGCGTCAGCCCCAGCATTTT. Combining the CDR3 with reference TRBV9 and TRBJ1-5 gives the whole variable domain DSGVTQTPKHLITATGQRVTLRCSPRSGDLSVYWYQQSLDQGLQFLIQYYNGEERAKGNILERFSAQQFPDLHSELNLSSLELGDSALYFCASSAEDRTGGGRQPQHFGDGTRLSIL.